This T cell receptor beta chain is drawn from a study of cytomegalovirus exposure and HLA in healthy donors. Study-wide findings and caveats: Altogether, 160 or so TCR beta chains were recorded as cytomegalovirus-associated.

All the people who gave samples were healthy bone marrow donors. In the PCR, 60 Vbeta and 13 Jbeta primers were used. Clones were sequenced by immunoSEQ multiplex PCR, and TCRdb holds only the in-frame ones, with some missing. The sample holds 130,000 to 150,000 clones, approximately 80% seen once. With regard to this clone: Its antigen is undetermined.

Germline V lookup: CDR1 SGHRS, CDR2 YFSETQ. Trimming pared 7 bases from V and 3 bases from J, leaving 11 bases between. The CDR3 consists of 12 residues. V usage is TRBV5-1 and J usage is TRBJ2-7, with no clear D. This TCR derives from a female donor in good health and CMV-seronegative. The sample was PBMCs. The CDR3 protein is CASRRTGYEQYF. The DNA of the CDR3 is TGCGCCAGCCGTAGAACGGGCTACGAGCAGTACTTC.